One T cell receptor beta chain is described in this entry. Its antigen is undetermined. This specimen belongs to a study of CD8+ T cells in alopecia areata. Study at large: Treatment ran 6 to 18 months, with 6 months of follow-up afterward. Scoring of treated patients' severity used the percentage of affected scalp area. Study-level points and caveats: Scalp clonality, together with expanded CD8+ clones among the top 100, fell significantly with tofacitinib.

V lost 5 bases and J lost 8, with 9 bases in between. Germline V lookup: CDR1 SQVTM, CDR2 ANQGSEA. The CDR3 contains 11 residues. The authors extracted RNA and reverse transcribed it into cDNA as the sequencing template. Data came from immunoSEQ multiplex PCR; TCRdb stores just in-frame clones and leaves some out. The sample comprises a few hundred thousand clones, about three fifths of which are singletons, and around 1.5% rests with the top ten. Treatment reported: oral pan-JAK inhibitor, 5-10 mg twice daily. Individuals with alopecia areata gave both lesional scalp punch biopsies and peripheral blood for collection.

The rearrangement uses TRBV29-1 and TRBJ1-4; maybe TRBD1 (5 bases). The receptor's source is a human donor with alopecia areata. Source: CD4+ T cells sorted from blood, taken at week 4, from a patient treated with tofacitinib. CDR3 loop: CSVSRGEKLFF. DNA for the CDR3: TGCAGCGTTTCAAGGGGAGAAAAACTGTTTTTT. Drawing the rest from reference TRBV29-1 and TRBJ1-4, the complete variable domain is SAVISQKPSRDICQRGTSLTIQCQVDSQVTMMFWYRQQPGQSLTLIATANQGSEATYESGFVIDKFPISRPNLTFSTLTVSNMSPEDSSIYLCSVSRGEKLFFGSGTQLSVL.